The present T cell receptor beta chain was sequenced within a study of blood T cell repertoires in COVID-19. Across the whole study: Specimens from acute and convalescent COVID-19 originated in the United States, Italy and Spain. PBMCs, B-cell-depleted T cells, or T cells provided the cDNA or gDNA that made up the material.

As handled by the study authors: Reference gene primers were amplified, and this amplification served to estimate nucleated cell counts. Here immunoSEQ multiplex PCR was the method, and the copy in TCRdb shows in-frame clones only, minus some. Clone size and the V and J calls come from that table; the DNA yielded D and trimming. The sample comprises about 300,000 clones, 85% to 90% of which are singletons, and about 1.2% rests with the top ten. The germline gives CDR1 SGHRS, CDR2 YFSETQ. V dropped 2 bases and J dropped 2 bases, with 9 bases sitting between them. The CDR3 loop spans 14 amino acids. The origin of this receptor is a man between 65 and 79 years old with acute or convalescent COVID-19. What was sequenced was peripheral blood. The V and J genes are TRBV5-1 and TRBJ2-3, with no clear D. DNA for the CDR3: TGCGCCAGCAGCTTCCCCTCCTCCACAGATACGCAGTATTTT. Amino acid sequence: CASSFPSSTDTQYF.